The sample holds many counts of the clone carrying this TCR beta chain. Antigen unknown. Trimming removed 0 bases from V and 0 bases from J; junction bases left unmatched: 2. The CDR3 is made up of 15 amino acids. In germline, CDR1 is SEHNR, CDR2 FQNEAQ (reference sequence). The sequenced template was RNA, covering the TCR beta CDR3 region. The library came from an HTBI-primed first-round RT-PCR and a second-round multiplex PCR. Each CDR3 protein gets one entry after TCRdb re-called the multiplex PCR reads with MiXCR. The sample lists roughly 1.1 million distinct CDR3 sequences; about 36% were seen once. Hyperthyroidism cases were recent diagnoses of under 2 months' duration in people aged 18 to 65. This specimen comes from a study of Graves' ophthalmopathy and Graves' hyperthyroidism. Across the whole study: Cases classed as stable hyperthyroidism had no ophthalmopathy within 18 months of follow-up.

Whole-study results and caveats: Between ophthalmopathy and stable hyperthyroidism, a 13-signature model drew a separation with 87.88% sensitivity and less than 83% specificity. Appearing in blood as well were most expanded thyroid clonotypes above 0.001 frequency.

The TCR was taken from an adult man with Graves' hyperthyroidism. The sequencing input was peripheral blood or thyroid tissue (not recorded which). The chain couples TRBV7-9 to TRBJ2-7; TRBD1 matches 7 bases. CDR3 amino acids: CASSLARDSSYEQYF. The CDR3 DNA is TGTGCCAGCAGCTTAGCCCGGGACAGCTCCTACGAGCAGTACTTC.